The 20 T cell receptor beta chains reported below all come from one sample, sequenced in a study of cytomegalovirus exposure and HLA in healthy donors. The PCR employed 60 Vbeta primers together with 13 Jbeta primers. The protocol was immunoSEQ multiplex PCR, while the TCRdb copy is restricted to in-frame clones and leaves out a portion. This table lists approximately 82,000 clones. Sequencing was done on a sample of PBMCs. The receptors derive from a woman aged 55-75 years in good health and CMV-seronegative.

The chain carries TRBV29-1 and TRBJ1-1; the match to TRBD1 covers 7 bases. The CDR3 totals 11 residues. V lost 7 bases and J lost 7; bases outside the gene matches: 6. The germline gives CDR1 SQVTM, CDR2 ANQGSEA. CDR3 protein: CSGGDRNEAFF. The CDR3 bases are TGCAGCGGGGGGGACAGAAATGAAGCTTTCTTT. Using reference TRBV29-1 and TRBJ1-1 for the parts outside the CDR3, the full variable domain is SAVISQKPSRDICQRGTSLTIQCQVDSQVTMMFWYRQQPGQSLTLIATANQGSEATYESGFVIDKFPISRPNLTFSTLTVSNMSPEDSSIYLCSGGDRNEAFFGQGTRLTVV.

The chain employs TRBV4-2 and TRBJ2-7, with D possibly being TRBD1 (6 bases). The V gene's germline CDR1 is LGHNA and CDR2 YNFKEQ. V was cut by 0 bases and J by 6 bases, with 9 bases left in between. This CDR3 region has 13 residues. CDR3: CASSQDLQGEQYF. CDR3 nucleotide sequence: TGTGCCAGCAGCCAAGATTTACAGGGCGAGCAGTACTTC.

The chain joins TRBV6-1 to TRBJ1-1; TRBD1 might be the D (6 bases). Germline CDR1 MNHNS, CDR2 SASEGT. Trimming stripped 6 bases from V and 1 base from J, with 12 bases between. The CDR3 is made up of 14 amino acids. Here the CDR3 reads CASSRGDSNTEAFF. DNA for the CDR3: TGTGCCAGCAGCAGGGGAGATTCGAACACTGAAGCTTTCTTT.

The V gene is TRBV7-9, the J gene TRBJ1-2; tentatively, D is TRBD1 (6 bases). Per germline, CDR1 SEHNR and CDR2 FQNEAQ (reference sequence). The CDR3 is made up of 13 amino acids. V lost 5 bases to trimming and J lost 3 bases, with 10 bases between them. CDR3 loop: CASSETGYYGYTF. CDR3 sequence (DNA): TGTGCCAGCAGCGAAACAGGGTACTATGGCTACACCTTC.

Notes on this clone: One end of the junction does not line up with germline, which may come from a read error. This chain connects TRBV7-7 to TRBJ2-1; 11 bases are a match to TRBD2. CDR3 length: 15 amino acids. Germline CDR1 SSHAT, CDR2 FNYEAQ (reference sequence). The CDR3 reads CASSRLAGPYNEQFF. The CDR3 DNA follows: TGTGCTAGCAGTCGACTAGCGGGACCGTACAATGAGCAGTTCTTC.

The chain recombines TRBV19 with TRBJ2-1, with 10 nucleotides matching TRBD2. The CDR3 spans 15 residues. After removal of 1 base from V and 7 bases from J, the junction contained 4 bases not matched to a gene. Germline CDR1 LNHDA, CDR2 SQIVND (reference sequence). The CDR3 loop reads CASSIGSSGSNEQFF. In DNA form, the CDR3 reads TGTGCCAGTAGTATAGGATCTAGCGGGAGTAATGAGCAGTTCTTC.

The chain links TRBV6-1 to TRBJ1-1, with 7 bases fitting TRBD1. V was pared by 4 bases and J by 1 base, with 6 bases of the junction left unmatched. The CDR3 length is 15 residues. The germline CDR1 and CDR2 sequences are MNHNS and SASEGT. The CDR3 coding sequence is TGTGCCAGCAGTGGTCCCGGGACAGCGAACACTGAAGCTTTCTTT. Translation gives CASSGPGTANTEAFF.

CDR3 residues: CASSFIPGQASNQPQHF. The CDR3 DNA follows: TGTGCCAGCAGCTTCATCCCCGGACAGGCGAGCAATCAGCCCCAGCATTTT. The chain carries TRBV28 and TRBJ1-5; 7 nucleotides match TRBD1. This CDR3 comprises 17 residues. Germline V lookup: CDR1 MDHEN, CDR2 SYDVKM. The J segment lost 1 base and the V segment lost 6 bases, leaving 12 bases of the junction unmatched.

The chain couples TRBV28 to TRBJ2-7, with TRBD2 matching over 7 bases. J lost 4 bases, V lost 3 bases, and 3 bases had no gene match. Germline V lookup: CDR1 MDHEN, CDR2 SYDVKM. The CDR3 is 13 amino acids. The CDR3 nucleotides are TGTGCCAGCAGTTTCCCACTAGCGTACGAGCAGTACTTC. Translating it yields CASSFPLAYEQYF. The full variable domain, completed using reference TRBV28 and TRBJ2-7, is DVKVTQSSRYLVKRTGEKVFLECVQDMDHENMFWYRQDPGLGLRLIYFSYDVKMKEKGDIPEGYSVSREKKERFSLILESASTNQTSMYLCASSFPLAYEQYFGPGTRLTVT.

The DNA for the CDR3 is TGTGCCAGCAGCTTAGAGGGGTCGGGCTACGAGCAGTACTTC. This translates into CASSLEGSGYEQYF. The chain is built from TRBV7-9 and TRBJ2-5; maybe TRBD1 (5 bases). The J call may be in error: the DNA end matches TRBJ2-7 better. The CDR3 length is 14 residues. Germline CDR1 and CDR2: SEHNR and FQNEAQ (reference sequence).

This chain joins TRBV7-2 and TRBJ2-7, with a weak D call TRBD2 (5 bases). The V end lost 0 bases, the J end lost 6 bases, and 12 bases lay between the germline ends. The CDR3 spans 14 residues. The germline V gene encodes CDR1 SGHTA and CDR2 FQGNSA. This chain's CDR3 is CASSLAGLALEQYF. The DNA of the CDR3 is TGTGCCAGCAGCTTAGCGGGCCTAGCCCTCGAGCAGTACTTC.

This chain links TRBV11-3 with TRBJ2-5; TRBD2 agrees at 8 bases. Germline-derived CDR1 and CDR2 are SGHNT and YENEEA. The V gene end was trimmed by 4 bases and the J gene end by 3 bases; junction bases not matched to a gene: 10. This CDR3 comprises 16 residues. CDR3: CASSSRGGRSKETQYF. Here the CDR3 DNA reads TGTGCCAGCAGCTCCCGTGGCGGGAGGTCCAAAGAGACCCAGTACTTC.

The chain links TRBV6-1 to TRBJ2-3; perhaps TRBD2 as D (6 bases). This CDR3 contains 15 residues. Between the trimmed V and J ends, which lost 3 bases and 3 bases, there was a span of 13 bases. CDR1 is MNHNS and CDR2 is SASEGT in the germline V gene. The CDR3 DNA reads TGTGCCAGCAGTGACTTCGCGGGATTGACAGATACGCAGTATTTT. It yields the protein CASSDFAGLTDTQYF.

The V call is TRBV27, the J call TRBJ2-7; D is perhaps TRBD2 (6 bases). Per germline, CDR1 MNHEY and CDR2 SMNVEV (reference sequence). The CDR3 is 15 amino acids. Trimming cost V 6 bases and J 3 bases, with 18 bases left between them. This CDR3 is CASSYSGRAYYEQYF. CDR3 nucleotide sequence: TGTGCCAGCAGCTATAGCGGTCGGGCTTACTACGAGCAGTACTTC.

J is TRBJ2-3 and V is TRBV28; 8 nucleotides align to TRBD2. The germline V gene encodes CDR1 MDHEN and CDR2 SYDVKM. The CDR3 contains 16 residues. The J segment lost 4 bases and the V segment lost 4 bases, leaving 10 bases of the junction unmatched. The CDR3 region is CASSSKRGRASDTQYF. The DNA of the CDR3 is TGTGCCAGCAGTTCGAAGCGGGGGAGGGCATCAGATACGCAGTATTTT.

This chain links TRBV27 with TRBJ2-1; TRBD1 aligns across 10 bases. The germline gives CDR1 MNHEY, CDR2 SMNVEV (reference sequence). The V gene end was trimmed by 5 bases and the J gene end by 9 bases; junction bases not matched to a gene: 10. CDR3 length: 15 residues. CDR3 amino acids: CASSRAGTGVPEQFF. The CDR3 DNA follows: TGTGCCAGCAGTCGGGCCGGGACAGGGGTTCCTGAGCAGTTCTTC.

This chain joins TRBV5-1 and TRBJ2-5; 10 bases line up with TRBD1. The J call may be faulty, since TRBJ2-7 better matches the DNA end. CDR1 SGHRS and CDR2 YFSETQ come from the germline V gene. The CDR3 totals 14 residues. CDR3 DNA sequence: TGCGCCAGCAGCTCAGGGGACAGGGGCTACGAGCAGTACTTC. Its translation: CASSSGDRGYEQYF.

CDR3 in DNA: TGTGCCAGCAGCTTAGCGGGACTGATAATGAACACTGAAGCTTTCTTT. Its translation is CASSLAGLIMNTEAFF. V and J are TRBV7-8 and TRBJ1-1, with a possible D match to TRBD1 (5 bases). With 0 bases removed from V and 0 bases from J, the gap between germline ends came to 11 bases. CDR3 length: 16 residues. The germline V gene has CDR1 SGHVS and CDR2 FQNEAQ.

This rearrangement joins TRBV6-1 to TRBJ1-4; tentatively, D is TRBD1 (6 bases). CDR1 and CDR2 from the germline V gene are MNHNS and SASEGT. V lost 8 bases and J lost 4, with 11 bases in between. The CDR3 totals 13 residues. The CDR3 nucleotides read TGTGCCAGCGCAGGGGTACTTAATGAAAAACTGTTTTTT. The encoded protein is CASAGVLNEKLFF.

This rearrangement joins TRBV11-2 to TRBJ2-1, with TRBD1 as a possible D gene (6 bases). Trimming removed 7 bases at V and 0 bases at J, with 13 bases between. The CDR3 loop spans 15 amino acids. The germline V gene encodes CDR1 SGHAT and CDR2 FQNNGV. The CDR3 nucleotides are TGTGCCAGCACCATAGGGGGAAGCTCCTACAATGAGCAGTTCTTC. This encodes CASTIGGSSYNEQFF.